This entry describes one T cell receptor beta chain. A second 7 to 11 cycle PCR used barcoded and J-beta primers. Using its own MiXCR run on the 5' RACE reads, TCRdb lists one record per CDR3 protein. This table has 1.5 million to 2 million distinct CDR3 sequences, almost 35% appearing once. The data were taken from a study of blood T cells in healthy people across ages. In germline, CDR1 is KGHSH, CDR2 LQKENI. The V gene lost 0 bases and the J gene lost 6 bases, with 11 bases spanning the gap. The length of the CDR3 is 14 residues. The rearrangement links TRBV18 to TRBJ1-2; a possible D gene is TRBD1 (5 bases). The origin of this receptor is a woman between 25 and 40 years old in good health. The sample comprised blood. CDR3 DNA sequence: TGTGCCAGCTCACCACCTGCGGGACGTAATGGCTACACCTTC. As protein: CASSPPAGRNGYTF.